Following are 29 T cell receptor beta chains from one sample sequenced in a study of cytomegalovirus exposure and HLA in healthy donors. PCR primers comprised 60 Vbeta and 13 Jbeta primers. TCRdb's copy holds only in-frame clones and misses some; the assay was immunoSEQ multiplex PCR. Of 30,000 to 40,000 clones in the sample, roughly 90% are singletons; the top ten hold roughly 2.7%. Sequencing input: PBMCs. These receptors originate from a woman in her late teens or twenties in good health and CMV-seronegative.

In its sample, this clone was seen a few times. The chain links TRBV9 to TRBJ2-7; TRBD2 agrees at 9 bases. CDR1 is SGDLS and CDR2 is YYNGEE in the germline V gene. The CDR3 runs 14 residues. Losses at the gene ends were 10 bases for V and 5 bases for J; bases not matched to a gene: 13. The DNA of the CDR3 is TGTGCCTCCTCCGGACAGCGGGAGGTCGACGAGCAGTACTTC. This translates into CASSGQREVDEQYF.

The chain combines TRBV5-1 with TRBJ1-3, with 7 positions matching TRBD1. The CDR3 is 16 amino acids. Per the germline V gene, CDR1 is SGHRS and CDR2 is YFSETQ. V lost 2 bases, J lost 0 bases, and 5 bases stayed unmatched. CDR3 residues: CASSFERGLSGNTIYF. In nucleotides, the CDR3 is TGCGCCAGCAGCTTTGAGAGGGGGCTCTCTGGAAACACCATATATTTT.

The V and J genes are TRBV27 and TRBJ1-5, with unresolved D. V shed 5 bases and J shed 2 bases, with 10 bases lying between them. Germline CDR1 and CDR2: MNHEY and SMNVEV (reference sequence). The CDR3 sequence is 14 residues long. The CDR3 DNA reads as TGTGCCAGCAGTAGGAGGGAGGGCAATCAGCCCCAGCATTTT. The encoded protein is CASSRREGNQPQHF.

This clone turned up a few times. Here the CDR3 DNA reads TGTGCCAGCAGTGGGACAGGTAGTTTAGGCTACACCTTC. It is translated as CASSGTGSLGYTF. V and J are TRBV6-5 and TRBJ1-2; 8 bases align to TRBD1. With V trimmed by 5 bases and J by 8 bases, 7 bases remained unmatched. The CDR3 is 13 residues long. Germline-derived CDR1 and CDR2 are MNHEY and SVGAGI.

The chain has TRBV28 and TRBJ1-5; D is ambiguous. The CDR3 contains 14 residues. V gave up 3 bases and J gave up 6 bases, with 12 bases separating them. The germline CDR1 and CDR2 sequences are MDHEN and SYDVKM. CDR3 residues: CASSFPGEGQPQHF. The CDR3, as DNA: TGTGCCAGCAGTTTCCCCGGGGAGGGTCAGCCCCAGCATTTT.

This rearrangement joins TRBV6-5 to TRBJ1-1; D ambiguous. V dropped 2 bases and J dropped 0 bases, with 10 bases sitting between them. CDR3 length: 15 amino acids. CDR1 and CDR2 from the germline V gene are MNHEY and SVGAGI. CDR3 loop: CASSYRSRMNTEAFF. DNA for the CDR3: TGTGCCAGCAGTTACCGGAGCAGAATGAACACTGAAGCTTTCTTT.

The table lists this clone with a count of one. The CDR3 coding sequence is TGTGCCAGCAGCTTAAGGGGCCTAGCGGGAGCCGGGGAGACCCAGTACTTC. Its translation: CASSLRGLAGAGETQYF. This chain links TRBV7-3 with TRBJ2-5; 10 bases agree with TRBD2. This CDR3 is 17 amino acids long. Per germline, CDR1 SGHTA and CDR2 FQGTGA. After removal of 1 base from V and 5 bases from J, the junction contained 10 bases not matched to a gene. The full variable domain, its missing parts supplied by reference TRBV7-3 and TRBJ2-5, is GAGVSQTPSNKVTEKGKYVELRCDPISGHTALYWYRQSLGQGPEFLIYFQGTGAADDSGLPNDRFFAVRPEGSVSTLKIQRTERGDSAVYLCASSLRGLAGAGETQYFGPGTRLLVL.

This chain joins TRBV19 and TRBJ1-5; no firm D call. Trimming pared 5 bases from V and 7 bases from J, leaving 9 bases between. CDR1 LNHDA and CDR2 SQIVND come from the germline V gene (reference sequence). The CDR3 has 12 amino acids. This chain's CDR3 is CASSEGGQPQHF. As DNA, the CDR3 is TGTGCCAGTAGTGAGGGTGGCCAGCCCCAGCATTTT.

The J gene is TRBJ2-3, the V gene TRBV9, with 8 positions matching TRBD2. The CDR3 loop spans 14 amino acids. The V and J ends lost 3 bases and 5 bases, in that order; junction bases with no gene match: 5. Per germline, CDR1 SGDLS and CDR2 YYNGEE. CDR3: CASSASGSGDTQYF. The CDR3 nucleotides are TGTGCCAGCAGCGCCAGCGGGAGCGGAGATACGCAGTATTTT.

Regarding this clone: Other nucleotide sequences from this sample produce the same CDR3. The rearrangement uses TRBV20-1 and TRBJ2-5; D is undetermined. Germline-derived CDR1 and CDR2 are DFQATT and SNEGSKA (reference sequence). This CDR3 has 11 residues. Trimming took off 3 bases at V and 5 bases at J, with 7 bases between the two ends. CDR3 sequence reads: CSASLAETQYF. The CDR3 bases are TGCAGTGCTAGCCTCGCGGAGACCCAGTACTTC.

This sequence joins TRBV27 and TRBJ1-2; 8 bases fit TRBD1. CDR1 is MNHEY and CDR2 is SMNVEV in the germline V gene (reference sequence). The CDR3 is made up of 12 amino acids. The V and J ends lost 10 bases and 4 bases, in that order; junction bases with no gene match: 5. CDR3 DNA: TGTGCCACCAAAACAGGGGGCTATGGCTACACCTTC. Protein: CATKTGGYGYTF.

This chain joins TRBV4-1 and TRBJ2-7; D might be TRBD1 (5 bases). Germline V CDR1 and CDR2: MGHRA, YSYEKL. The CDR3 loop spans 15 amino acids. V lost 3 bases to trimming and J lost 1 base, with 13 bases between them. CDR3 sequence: CASSQDPQGSYEQYF. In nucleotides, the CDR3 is TGCGCCAGCAGCCAGGACCCCCAGGGTTCCTACGAGCAGTACTTC.

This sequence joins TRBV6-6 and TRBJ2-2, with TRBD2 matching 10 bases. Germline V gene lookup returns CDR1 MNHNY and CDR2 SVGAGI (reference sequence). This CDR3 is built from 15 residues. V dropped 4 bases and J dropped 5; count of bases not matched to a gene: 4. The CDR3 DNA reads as TGTGCCAGCAGTTTTCTAGCGGGGGCGACCGGGGAGCTGTTTTTT. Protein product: CASSFLAGATGELFF.

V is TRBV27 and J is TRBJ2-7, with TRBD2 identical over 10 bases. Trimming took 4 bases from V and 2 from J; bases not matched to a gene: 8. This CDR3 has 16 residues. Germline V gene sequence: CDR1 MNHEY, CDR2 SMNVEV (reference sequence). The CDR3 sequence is CASSWTSGYVPYEQYF. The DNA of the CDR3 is TGTGCCAGCAGTTGGACTAGCGGATACGTTCCCTACGAGCAGTACTTC.

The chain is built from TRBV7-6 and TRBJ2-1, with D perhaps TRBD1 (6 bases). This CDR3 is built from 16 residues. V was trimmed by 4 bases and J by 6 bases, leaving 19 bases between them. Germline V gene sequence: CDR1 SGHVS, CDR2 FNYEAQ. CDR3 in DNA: TGTGCCAGCAGCTCCAGGGGATCCCTAGAGGCCAATGAGCAGTTCTTC. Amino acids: CASSSRGSLEANEQFF.

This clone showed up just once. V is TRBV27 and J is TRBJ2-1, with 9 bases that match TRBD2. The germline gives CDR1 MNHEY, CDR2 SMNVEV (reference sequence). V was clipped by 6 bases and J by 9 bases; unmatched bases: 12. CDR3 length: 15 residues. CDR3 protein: CASRLAGAGSGEQFF. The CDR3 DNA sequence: TGTGCCAGCAGGTTAGCGGGAGCTGGTTCGGGTGAGCAGTTCTTC.

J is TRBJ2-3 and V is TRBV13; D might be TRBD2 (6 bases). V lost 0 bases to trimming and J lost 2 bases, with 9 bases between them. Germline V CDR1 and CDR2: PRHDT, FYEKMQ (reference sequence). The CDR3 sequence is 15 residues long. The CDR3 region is CASSLGTSATDTQYF. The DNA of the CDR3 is TGTGCCAGCAGCTTAGGGACTAGTGCCACAGATACGCAGTATTTT.

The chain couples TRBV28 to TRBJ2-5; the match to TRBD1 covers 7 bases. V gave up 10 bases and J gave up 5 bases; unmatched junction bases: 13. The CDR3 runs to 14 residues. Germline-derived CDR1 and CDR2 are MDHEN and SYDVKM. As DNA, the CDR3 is TGTGCCACTACGGCGGCAGGGGGAATGGAGACCCAGTACTTC. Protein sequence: CATTAAGGMETQYF.

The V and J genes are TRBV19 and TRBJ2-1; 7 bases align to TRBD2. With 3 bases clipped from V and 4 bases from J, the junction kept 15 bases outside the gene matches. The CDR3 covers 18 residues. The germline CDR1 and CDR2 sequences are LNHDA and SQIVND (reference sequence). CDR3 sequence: CASSIVPASGEPYNEQFF. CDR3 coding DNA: TGTGCCAGTAGTATCGTCCCGGCTAGCGGTGAGCCTTACAATGAGCAGTTCTTC.

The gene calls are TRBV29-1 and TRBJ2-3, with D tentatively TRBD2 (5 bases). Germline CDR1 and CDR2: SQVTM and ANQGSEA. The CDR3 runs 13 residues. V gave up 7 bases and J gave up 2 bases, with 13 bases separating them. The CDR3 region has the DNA TGCAGCGAAAAGCGGATAAACACAGATACGCAGTATTTT. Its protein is CSEKRINTDTQYF.

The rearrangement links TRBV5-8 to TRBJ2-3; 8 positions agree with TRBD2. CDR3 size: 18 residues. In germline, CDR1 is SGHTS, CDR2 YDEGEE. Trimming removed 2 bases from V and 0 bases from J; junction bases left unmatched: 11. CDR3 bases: TGTGCCAGCAGCTTCCGGTGGATGGCTAGCGGGAGCACAGATACGCAGTATTTT. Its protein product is CASSFRWMASGSTDTQYF.

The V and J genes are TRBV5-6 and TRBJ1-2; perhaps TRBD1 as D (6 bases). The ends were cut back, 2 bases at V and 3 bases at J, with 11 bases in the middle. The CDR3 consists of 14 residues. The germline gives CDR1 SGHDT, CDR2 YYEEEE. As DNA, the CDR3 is TGTGCCAGCAGCTTTGACAGGTCTTACTATGGCTACACCTTC. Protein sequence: CASSFDRSYYGYTF.

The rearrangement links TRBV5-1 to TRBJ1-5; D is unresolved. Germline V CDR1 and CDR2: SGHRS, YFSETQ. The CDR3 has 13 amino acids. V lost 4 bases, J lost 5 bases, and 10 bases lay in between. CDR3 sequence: CASSLGADQPQHF. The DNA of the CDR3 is TGCGCCAGCAGCCTAGGAGCCGATCAGCCCCAGCATTTT. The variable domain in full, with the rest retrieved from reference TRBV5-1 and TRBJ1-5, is KAGVTQTPRYLIKTRGQQVTLSCSPISGHRSVSWYQQTPGQGLQFLFEYFSETQRNKGNFPGRFSGRQFSNSRSEMNVSTLELGDSALYLCASSLGADQPQHFGDGTRLSIL.

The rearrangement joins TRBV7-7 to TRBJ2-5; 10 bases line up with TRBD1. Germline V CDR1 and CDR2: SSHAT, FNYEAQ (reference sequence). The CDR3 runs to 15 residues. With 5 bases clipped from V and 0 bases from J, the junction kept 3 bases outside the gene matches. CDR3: CASSRDRGDQETQYF. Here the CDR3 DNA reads TGTGCCAGCAGCCGGGACAGGGGAGACCAAGAGACCCAGTACTTC. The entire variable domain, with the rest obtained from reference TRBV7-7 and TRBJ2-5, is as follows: GAGVSQSPRYKVTKRGQDVTLRCDPISSHATLYWYQQALGQGPEFLTYFNYEAQPDKSGLPSDRFSAERPEGSISTLTIQRTEQRDSAMYRCASSRDRGDQETQYFGPGTRLLVL.

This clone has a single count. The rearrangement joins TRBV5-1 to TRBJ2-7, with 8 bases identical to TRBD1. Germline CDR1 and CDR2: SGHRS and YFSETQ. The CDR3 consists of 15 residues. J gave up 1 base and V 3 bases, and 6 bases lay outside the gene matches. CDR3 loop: CASSSHRGLSYEQYF. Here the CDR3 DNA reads TGCGCCAGCAGCTCTCACAGGGGGTTGTCCTACGAGCAGTACTTC.

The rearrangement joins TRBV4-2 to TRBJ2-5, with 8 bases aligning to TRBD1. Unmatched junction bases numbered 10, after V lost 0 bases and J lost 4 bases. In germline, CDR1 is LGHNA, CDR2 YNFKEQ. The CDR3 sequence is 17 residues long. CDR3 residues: CASSQDGSGQGGETQYF. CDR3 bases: TGTGCCAGCAGCCAAGACGGGAGCGGACAGGGAGGAGAGACCCAGTACTTC.

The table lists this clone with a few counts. The CDR3 sequence is CASSTGSGELFF. As DNA, the CDR3 is TGTGCCAGCAGCACAGGGTCCGGGGAGCTGTTTTTT. J is TRBJ2-2 and V is TRBV27; possibly TRBD1 for D (6 bases). CDR3 length: 12 residues. Trimming stripped 6 bases from V and 6 bases from J, with 8 bases between. Germline V gene data show CDR1 as MNHEY and CDR2 as SMNVEV (reference sequence).

CDR3 in amino acids: CASSYSAPGTGELFF. The CDR3 nucleotides are TGTGCCAGCAGTTACTCGGCGCCCGGGACCGGGGAGCTGTTTTTT. This sequence joins TRBV6-5 and TRBJ2-2, with no clear D. CDR3 length equals 15 residues. Trimming left V 0 bases short and J 5 bases short, with 10 bases between. Germline CDR1 and CDR2: MNHEY and SVGAGI.

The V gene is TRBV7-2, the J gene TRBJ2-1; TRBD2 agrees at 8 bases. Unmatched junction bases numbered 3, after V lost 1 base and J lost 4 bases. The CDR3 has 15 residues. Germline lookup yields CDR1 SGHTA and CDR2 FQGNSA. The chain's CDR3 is CASSLERGGYNEQFF. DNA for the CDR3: TGTGCCAGCAGCTTAGAACGGGGGGGATACAATGAGCAGTTCTTC.